This passage covers 17 T cell receptor beta chains from one sample sequenced in a study of blood T cell repertoires in COVID-19. The repertoire was sequenced with immunoSEQ multiplex PCR; TCRdb's copy has only in-frame clones and lacks some. This sample has about 340,000 clones, with around 83% found just once. Sequenced sample: peripheral blood. These TCRs come from a man aged 30 to 39 with active or convalescent COVID-19.

The rearrangement links TRBV29-1 to TRBJ2-1, with TRBD1 identical over 8 bases. This CDR3 is 14 amino acids long. The V gene's germline CDR1 is SQVTM and CDR2 ANQGSEA. J was trimmed by 3 bases and V by 6 bases; bases with no gene match: 7. CDR3: CSVRTGPIYNEQFF. The CDR3 DNA reads as TGCAGCGTCCGGACAGGGCCGATCTACAATGAGCAGTTCTTC.

The chain combines TRBV5-5 with TRBJ1-2, with 7 bases matching TRBD1. The V gene end was trimmed by 1 base and the J gene end by 5 bases; junction bases not matched to a gene: 8. The germline gives CDR1 SGHKS, CDR2 YYEKEE (reference sequence). The CDR3 runs 15 residues. The CDR3 DNA reads as TGTGCCAGCAGCTTGAGCGGACCACAGGGGTATGGCTACACCTTC. Its protein product is CASSLSGPQGYGYTF.

The chain has TRBV4-3 and TRBJ2-5, with D possibly matching TRBD2 (5 bases). Trimming removed 0 bases from V and 7 bases from J, with 9 bases in between. This CDR3 is 13 amino acids long. Germline CDR1 LGHNA, CDR2 YSLEER. The CDR3 here is CASSQDARGTQYF. The CDR3 DNA is TGCGCCAGCAGCCAAGATGCACGGGGGACCCAGTACTTC.

This clone was seen a few times. This sequence joins TRBV27 and TRBJ1-5, with a possible D match to TRBD1 (5 bases). V lost 5 bases to trimming and J lost 5 bases, with 13 bases between them. This CDR3 has 14 residues. Germline-derived CDR1 and CDR2 are MNHEY and SMNVEV (reference sequence). CDR3 in amino acids: CASSNLGGHQPQHF. DNA of the CDR3: TGTGCCAGCAGTAACCTCGGGGGTCATCAGCCCCAGCATTTT.

The rearrangement links TRBV14 to TRBJ2-1; D unclear. The CDR3 length is 14 residues. V was shortened by 2 bases and J by 3 bases, with 8 bases between the two germline ends. Germline V gives CDR1 SGHDN, CDR2 FVKESK. The CDR3 loop reads CASSQSSLYNEQFF. As DNA, the CDR3 is TGTGCCAGCAGCCAATCTTCTCTCTACAATGAGCAGTTCTTC.

The chain employs TRBV27 and TRBJ2-3, with a possible D match to TRBD1 (6 bases). CDR3 length: 16 residues. CDR1 is MNHEY and CDR2 is SMNVEV in the germline V gene (reference sequence). The V end lost 2 bases, the J end lost 4 bases, and 16 bases lay between the germline ends. CDR3 in DNA: TGTGCCAGCAGTTTAACAGGGTGGCCCCTTCCAGATACGCAGTATTTT. Its protein is CASSLTGWPLPDTQYF.

The chain has TRBV7-3 and TRBJ2-5; possibly TRBD1 for D (8 bases). CDR1 SGHTA and CDR2 FQGTGA come from the germline V gene. The CDR3 extends over 14 amino acids. The V and J ends lost 2 bases and 5 bases respectively, with 12 bases between them. CDR3 DNA sequence: TGTGCCAGCAGCTTAGACAGGGGAGGGGAGACCCAGTACTTC. As protein: CASSLDRGGETQYF. The full variable domain, its missing parts supplied by reference TRBV7-3 and TRBJ2-5, is GAGVSQTPSNKVTEKGKYVELRCDPISGHTALYWYRQSLGQGPEFLIYFQGTGAADDSGLPNDRFFAVRPEGSVSTLKIQRTERGDSAVYLCASSLDRGGETQYFGPGTRLLVL.

This clone was seen only a few times. The rearrangement links TRBV7-8 to TRBJ1-2, with 8 bases identical to TRBD1. This CDR3 spans 13 amino acids. Per the germline V gene, CDR1 is SGHVS and CDR2 is FQNEAQ. V lost 3 bases, J lost 7 bases, and 4 bases stayed unmatched. The CDR3 DNA reads TGTGCCAGCAGCTTCCGGACAGGGTCTGGCTACACCTTC. The encoded protein is CASSFRTGSGYTF.

This sequence joins TRBV7-2 and TRBJ2-6; D not resolved. The CDR3 loop spans 15 amino acids. V gave up 0 bases and J gave up 3 bases, with 6 bases separating them. The V gene's germline CDR1 is SGHTA and CDR2 FQGNSA. The DNA for the CDR3 is TGTGCCAGCAGCTTAGCGGCTGATGGGGCCAACGTCCTGACTTTC. Its translation: CASSLAADGANVLTF.

This clone was seen a single time. The rearrangement joins TRBV12-5 to TRBJ2-2; D is unclear. This CDR3 is built from 13 residues. The V end was cut by 8 bases, the J end by 6 bases, with 13 bases between. Germline values: CDR1 LGHNT, CDR2 FRNRAP. In nucleotides, the CDR3 is TGTGCTAGTCAGGCTCTAAAGTCCGGGGAGCTGTTTTTT. Its protein product is CASQALKSGELFF.

V is TRBV25-1 and J is TRBJ2-3; D perhaps matches TRBD2 (6 bases). The germline V gene has CDR1 MGHDK and CDR2 SYGVNS. Deletions cut 4 bases from V and 6 bases from J, with 17 bases between. This CDR3 comprises 15 residues. The CDR3 loop is CASSALAWEKDTQYF. In DNA, the CDR3 is TGTGCCAGCAGTGCACTAGCTTGGGAGAAGGATACGCAGTATTTT. Supplemented by reference TRBV25-1 and TRBJ2-3, the full variable domain reads EADIYQTPRYLVIGTGKKITLECSQTMGHDKMYWYQQDPGMELHLIHYSYGVNSTEKGDLSSESTVSRIRTEHFPLTLESARPSHTSQYLCASSALAWEKDTQYFGPGTRLTVL.

The chain recombines TRBV7-2 with TRBJ2-1; TRBD2 agrees at 10 bases. V shed 5 bases and J 7 bases; nucleotides not matched to a gene: 8. In germline, CDR1 is SGHTA, CDR2 FQGNSA. The CDR3 loop spans 15 amino acids. This CDR3 is CASSPGLAETNEQFF. CDR3 coding DNA: TGTGCCAGCAGCCCCGGACTAGCGGAAACTAATGAGCAGTTCTTC.

The J gene is TRBJ2-1, the V gene TRBV27; 11 nucleotides line up with TRBD2. V lost 3 bases, J lost 5 bases, and 9 bases stayed unmatched. Germline assignment: CDR1 MNHEY and CDR2 SMNVEV (reference sequence). The length of the CDR3 is 17 residues. The CDR3 region is CASSLLVAGGPHNEQFF. In DNA form, the CDR3 reads TGTGCCAGCAGTTTGTTGGTAGCGGGAGGGCCTCACAATGAGCAGTTCTTC.

This clone was seen only once. The chain joins TRBV15 to TRBJ2-3, with D possibly TRBD1 on 6 matching bases. Trimming left V 6 bases short and J 0 bases short, with 10 bases between. The CDR3 has 14 residues. Germline loops: CDR1 LNHNV, CDR2 YYDKDF (reference sequence). CDR3 protein: CATSWGPSTDTQYF. The CDR3 DNA reads TGTGCCACCAGTTGGGGGCCCAGCACAGATACGCAGTATTTT.

This chain joins TRBV30 and TRBJ2-4, with D possibly TRBD2 on 5 matching bases. Trimming shortened V by 2 bases and J by 4 bases, and 12 bases separated the two germline ends. Germline loops: CDR1 GTSNPN, CDR2 SVGIG (reference sequence). This CDR3 spans 14 amino acids. The CDR3 protein is CAWSSGVRKNIQYF. Here the CDR3 DNA reads TGTGCCTGGAGTTCCGGGGTGAGGAAAAACATTCAGTACTTC.

The chain is built from TRBV12-2 and TRBJ1-1; the DNA was not used to check the table's D call, TRBD1. TRBV12-2 is a documented pseudogene. The CDR3 is 14 amino acids. In nucleotides, the CDR3 is TGTGCAAGTCGCTTAGTCGTATGGGCTCGAGAAGCTTTCTTT. This gives the protein CASRLVVWAREAFF.

This chain joins TRBV30 and TRBJ2-7; no firm D call. The V end lost 4 bases, the J end lost 4 bases, and 11 bases lay between the germline ends. This CDR3 spans 12 amino acids. Germline V CDR1 and CDR2: GTSNPN, SVGIG (reference sequence). In DNA, the CDR3 is TGTGCCTGGAATTCTTTTAATTACGAGCAGTACTTC. Its translation is CAWNSFNYEQYF.